This record looks at one T cell receptor beta chain sequence and its context. The CDR3 contains 16 residues. Germline V gene lookup returns CDR1 SGHDN and CDR2 FVKESK. V lost 3 bases to trimming and J lost 4 bases, with 15 bases between them. One entry per CDR3 protein results from TCRdb running MiXCR on the 5' RACE reads. The sample consists of about 96,000 distinct CDR3 sequences, roughly 8.2% of them appearing once. This sample stems from a study of T cells after yellow fever vaccination. Study-wide background: Low-cell-number fractions underwent preparation using SMART-Seq v4 Ultra Low Input. Overall study results and limits: A large majority of primary-vaccination clones showed up again after the booster (about 97% CD4, around 90% CD8). The secondary response showed a weaker magnitude and a faster peak, day 5 versus 15.

This chain joins TRBV14 and TRBJ2-2; no clear D. This TCR derives from a young man who received the YFV17D yellow fever vaccine. The sequences come from CD8+ T cells not binding an NS4B(214-222) dextramer, sorted from PBMCs, collected around 16 days after the first yellow fever vaccination. As DNA, the CDR3 is TGTGCCAGCAGCCATGAACATAATCCGCGCACCGGGGAGCTGTTTTTT. It yields the protein CASSHEHNPRTGELFF.